These T cell receptor beta chains were read from a single sample in a study of blood T cell repertoires in COVID-19. The method was immunoSEQ multiplex PCR; TCRdb's version includes in-frame clones alone and lacks a portion of them. The sample lists tens of thousands of clones, about 85% seen once, with around 2.9% in the top ten. The specimen was peripheral blood. The receptors shown here come from a woman in her fifties or sixties with active or convalescent COVID-19. CDR3s include the opening cysteine and the closing phenylalanine or tryptophan. The order of the fields is clone size, J gene, D gene, V gene, CDR3 DNA, CDR3 protein. D genes are given only for firm matches. Size values are once, few and many counts, or a class for expanded clones, and some rows have none.

- | TRBJ2-1 | TRBD2 | TRBV4-2 | TGTGCCAGCAGCCAAGAAGGGCGAGCGGGGGGCACCTACAATGAGCAGTTCTTC | CASSQEGRAGGTYNEQFF
- | TRBJ2-1 | TRBD2 | TRBV6-2/TRBV6-3 | TGTGCCAGCAGTGATCCCGGGGGGAACAACAATGAGCAGTTCTTC | CASSDPGGNNNEQFF
- | TRBJ1-1 | - | TRBV30 | TGTGCCTGGAATGAAGGACAGTTGAACACTGAAGCTTTCTTT | CAWNEGQLNTEAFF
- | TRBJ2-3 | - | TRBV7-2 | TGTGCCAGCAGCTTTTCGGATACGCAGTATTTT | CASSFSDTQYF
- | TRBJ1-1 | - | TRBV19 | TGTGCCAGTTCGGAAGGGGGATTGGGGAACACTGAAGCTTTCTTT | CASSEGGLGNTEAFF
- | TRBJ2-1 | - | TRBV11-3 | TGTGCCAGCAGCTTAGATAGAGGGCAGACGGAGCAGTTCTTC | CASSLDRGQTEQFF
- | TRBJ1-4 | - | TRBV5-5 | TGTGCCAGCAGCTCGGGACAATTAGGCGAAAAACTGTTTTTT | CASSSGQLGEKLFF
- | TRBJ2-7 | TRBD1 | TRBV9 | TGTGCCAGCAGCGTTGGGGTGGGGGGACAGGGAACCTACGAGCAGTACTTC | CASSVGVGGQGTYEQYF
- | TRBJ1-1 | - | TRBV6-5 | TGTGCCAGCTCTAACACGGCAGGGGAGAATGAAGCTTTCTTT | CASSNTAGENEAFF
once | TRBJ2-5 | - | TRBV2 | TGTGCCAGCAAGACAGGCATGGAGACCCAGTACTTC | CASKTGMETQYF
- | TRBJ1-5 | - | TRBV30 | TGTGCCTGGACCGGTGGCGGAGCCCATCAGCCCCAGCATTTT | CAWTGGGAHQPQHF
once | TRBJ2-7 | - | TRBV5-5 | TGTGCCAGCAGCTCCTACGACGGGGCCTACGAGCAGTACTTC | CASSSYDGAYEQYF